This T cell receptor (beta chain) is drawn from a study of shared clonotypes between healthy human individuals. Study information: The composition of the donors was a couple of women and a few men aged 18 to 49. Each donor's CD8 memory used one plate, CD8 naive two, each CD4 subset three. Whole-study results and caveats: Researchers sampled blood only, noting tissue repertoires likely differ.

This clone was seen a handful of times. What it binds is not known. Sequencing used immunoSEQ multiplex PCR; TCRdb keeps in-frame clones, though not all of them. The sample lists about 380,000 clones, 90% to 97% occurring once. This TCR derives from a man aged 25-40 years in good health. Sequenced input: memory CD8+ T cells sorted from blood. Regarding subset: CD45RO+ cells pooled with CCR7-negative TemRA cells.

CDR3 residues: CASSLTGGYEQYF. The CDR3 DNA follows: TGTGCCAGCAGCTTGACAGGGGGCTACGAGCAGTACTTC. This rearrangement joins TRBV5-6 to TRBJ2-7; 8 nucleotides agree with TRBD1. The junction had 0 bases not matched to a gene; V was cut back by 1 base and J by 3 bases. Per germline, CDR1 SGHDT and CDR2 YYEEEE. This CDR3 is 13 amino acids long.